These 15 T cell receptor beta chains were sequenced from one sample in a study of blood T cell repertoires in COVID-19. Data came from immunoSEQ multiplex PCR; TCRdb stores just in-frame clones and leaves some out. In the table there are under 400,000 clones, 85% to 90% of which are singletons. Sample: peripheral blood. Every receptor here comes from a man younger than 35 with active or convalescent COVID-19.

The V and J genes are TRBV7-3 and TRBJ2-7; possible D gene TRBD1, 6 bases. The ends were cut back, 1 base at V and 6 bases at J, with 13 bases in the middle. Looked up from germline, CDR1 is SGHTA and CDR2 is FQGTGA. CDR3 length: 14 amino acids. The CDR3 coding sequence is TGTGCCAGCAGCTTAATCGGGTTACAGGGCGAGCAGTACTTC. It codes for CASSLIGLQGEQYF.

The chain is built from TRBV6-2 or TRBV6-3 and TRBJ2-7; TRBD2 aligns across 13 bases. The germline V gene encodes CDR1 MNHEY and CDR2 SVGEGT. This CDR3 has 16 amino acids. After removal of 0 bases from V and 6 bases from J, the junction contained 5 bases not matched to a gene. CDR3 nucleotides: TGTGCCAGCAGTTACTCCCGGACTAGCGGGAGTTCCGAGCAGTACTTC. The encoded protein is CASSYSRTSGSSEQYF.

This chain links TRBV29-1 with TRBJ1-4; a possible D gene is TRBD1 (5 bases). Trimming left V 8 bases short and J 8 bases short, with 15 bases between. This CDR3 spans 12 amino acids. Germline CDR1 and CDR2: SQVTM and ANQGSEA. CDR3 coding DNA: TGCAGCTTCCTTGGGGCAGCCGAAAAACTGTTTTTT. As protein: CSFLGAAEKLFF.

The chain is built from TRBV6-2 or TRBV6-3 and TRBJ1-1, with D possibly matching TRBD1 (6 bases). The length of the CDR3 is 16 residues. V lost 6 bases and J 1 base, leaving 18 bases between the germline ends. Germline V CDR1 and CDR2: MNHEY, SVGEGT. CDR3 sequence reads: CASSPMFDRQNTEAFF. DNA for the CDR3: TGTGCCAGCAGCCCTATGTTCGACAGGCAGAACACTGAAGCTTTCTTT.

The rearrangement links TRBV28 to TRBJ2-3; D is undetermined. Trimming cost V 6 bases and J 6 bases, with 19 bases left between them. The CDR3 length is 15 residues. Germline V CDR1 and CDR2: MDHEN, SYDVKM. The CDR3, as DNA: TGTGCCAGCAGCCCGTCCCAGCGCGCAGTCGATACGCAGTATTTT. It translates to CASSPSQRAVDTQYF.

The chain uses TRBV5-1 and TRBJ2-7; tentatively, D is TRBD1 (6 bases). This CDR3 region has 15 residues. V lost 0 bases and J 1 base, leaving 11 bases between the germline ends. Germline V lookup: CDR1 SGHRS, CDR2 YFSETQ. CDR3 nucleotide sequence: TGCGCCAGCAGCTTGGAGCCACAGGGATCCTACGAGCAGTACTTC. Translating it yields CASSLEPQGSYEQYF.

The chain carries TRBV29-1 and TRBJ2-3; no clear D. The CDR3 loop spans 13 amino acids. Germline CDR1 and CDR2: SQVTM and ANQGSEA. The germline V and J ends were trimmed by 1 base and 2 bases, with 7 bases remaining between them. CDR3 bases: TGCAGCGTTGAAGGACTGCTCACAGATACGCAGTATTTT. This encodes CSVEGLLTDTQYF.

The V gene is TRBV20-1, the J gene TRBJ1-1, with no clear D. The length of the CDR3 is 11 residues. Germline CDR1 is DFQATT and CDR2 is SNEGSKA (reference sequence). The CDR3 loop reads CRPLGDTEAFF. CDR3 nucleotide sequence: TGCAGACCCCTCGGGGACACTGAAGCTTTCTTT.

The V and J genes are TRBV28 and TRBJ2-1; 9 nucleotides line up with TRBD1. Germline V gene sequence: CDR1 MDHEN, CDR2 SYDVKM. The V and J ends lost 5 bases and 2 bases, in that order; junction bases with no gene match: 7. The length of the CDR3 is 16 residues. DNA for the CDR3: TGTGCCAGCAGTAGTTTTGGACAGGGGACCTACAATGAGCAGTTCTTC. Its protein is CASSSFGQGTYNEQFF.

The chain couples TRBV5-5 to TRBJ2-3, with a possible D match to TRBD1 (5 bases). In germline, CDR1 is SGHKS, CDR2 YYEKEE (reference sequence). The V gene lost 7 bases and the J gene lost 0 bases, with 18 bases spanning the gap. CDR3 length equals 16 residues. The CDR3: CASDWMGQQSTDTQYF. CDR3 DNA: TGTGCCAGCGATTGGATGGGGCAGCAAAGCACAGATACGCAGTATTTT.

The chain combines TRBV7-3 with TRBJ2-7; 8 bases line up with TRBD2. CDR3 length: 15 amino acids. Germline-derived CDR1 and CDR2 are SGHTA and FQGTGA. The junction had 10 bases not matched to a gene; V was cut back by 5 bases and J by 4 bases. CDR3 nucleotide sequence: TGTGCCAGCAGCCCTACCGGGACTAGTGTATACGAGCAGTACTTC. Its translation is CASSPTGTSVYEQYF.

This sequence joins TRBV5-1 and TRBJ1-1; D not certain. Germline V gene sequence: CDR1 SGHRS, CDR2 YFSETQ. Trimming took off 0 bases at V and 1 base at J, with 7 bases between the two ends. CDR3 length equals 14 residues. Written as DNA, the CDR3 is TGCGCCAGCAGCTTGGTTACAGCGAACACTGAAGCTTTCTTT. Translating it yields CASSLVTANTEAFF.

The genes are TRBV7-8 and TRBJ1-1, with D possibly TRBD1 on 5 matching bases. Germline V gene lookup returns CDR1 SGHVS and CDR2 FQNEAQ. Trimming cost V 5 bases and J 6 bases, with 16 bases left between them. The CDR3 spans 14 residues. CDR3 sequence (DNA): TGTGCCAGCAGCCGTGGCGGGGGTTTTCCTGAAGCTTTCTTT. Translated, it gives CASSRGGGFPEAFF. The variable domain in full, with the rest retrieved from reference TRBV7-8 and TRBJ1-1, is GAGVSQSPRYKVAKRGQDVALRCDPISGHVSLFWYQQALGQGPEFLTYFQNEAQLDKSGLPSDRFFAERPEGSVSTLKIQRTQQEDSAVYLCASSRGGGFPEAFFGQGTRLTVV.

The V gene is TRBV19, the J gene TRBJ1-1; 9 positions match TRBD1. The CDR3 spans 14 residues. Germline lookup yields CDR1 LNHDA and CDR2 SQIVND (reference sequence). The V and J ends lost 4 bases and 5 bases, in that order; junction bases with no gene match: 5. CDR3 bases: TGTGCCAGTAGTACAACAGGGGGCTCGACTGAAGCTTTCTTT. This encodes CASSTTGGSTEAFF.

The chain joins TRBV18 to TRBJ2-7, with TRBD1 matching 7 bases. The germline V gene has CDR1 KGHSH and CDR2 LQKENI. The CDR3 consists of 15 residues. The junction had 6 bases not matched to a gene; V was cut back by 3 bases and J by 1 base. CDR3 sequence reads: CASSPPGQESYEQYF. The CDR3 DNA is TGTGCCAGCTCACCTCCAGGACAGGAGTCCTACGAGCAGTACTTC. Together with reference TRBV18 and TRBJ2-7, the CDR3 gives the full variable domain: NAGVMQNPRHLVRRRGQEARLRCSPMKGHSHVYWYRQLPEEGLKFMVYLQKENIIDESGMPKERFSAEFPKEGPSILRIQQVVRGDSAAYFCASSPPGQESYEQYFGPGTRLTVT.